This T cell receptor beta chain was obtained from a study of blood T cell repertoires in COVID-19. Sequenced by immunoSEQ multiplex PCR; TCRdb stores in-frame clones only, minus some. The table lists about 260,000 clones, approximately 86% of them singletons. The CDR3 spans 15 residues. CDR1 MNHEY and CDR2 SVGEGT come from the germline V gene. V lost 5 bases, J lost 3 bases, and 5 bases stayed unmatched. The clonotype comes from a woman in her sixties or seventies with COVID-19, enrolled during active disease. The V call is TRBV6-2 or TRBV6-3, the J call TRBJ1-5, with 9 bases matching TRBD1. Sequenced sample: peripheral blood. CDR3 DNA sequence: TGTGCCAGCAGTCCGGGACAGGGCTACAATCAGCCCCAGCATTTT. The encoded protein is CASSPGQGYNQPQHF.